Listed below are T cell receptor beta chains from one sample, sequenced in a study of T-cell memory formation after mild COVID-19. TCRdb itself ran the 5' RACE reads through MiXCR, one entry per CDR3 protein. The sample has approximately 240,000 distinct CDR3 sequences, roughly 15% seen once. Input material: PBMCs or a T cell subset sorted from them (not recorded which). These receptors came from a young man who had mild COVID-19 (a few samples of this study predate the infection). Cell type and time point are not known. The CDR3 runs from the conserved cysteine through the conserved F or W. A D gene is named only where the DNA matches it firmly. Expanded clones are given a class, and other clones once, few, many or no size at all.

NA | many | TRBJ2-1 | TRBV7-9 | TGTGCCAGCAGCTTAACCGGTTACAGGGCCCACAATGAGCAGTTCTTC | CASSLTGYRAHNEQFF
NA | NA | TRBJ2-1 | TRBV4-1 | TGCGCCAGCAGCCACGGACTAAGAGGCAATGAGCAGTTCTTC | CASSHGLRGNEQFF
NA | few | TRBJ2-3 | TRBV20-1 | TGCAGTGCTAGGAAGGGGGGGGCGGATACGCAGTATTTT | CSARKGGADTQYF
NA | NA | TRBJ2-7 | TRBV20-1 | TGCAGTGCTAGTACACCTGGAGCAGGGGCCTACGAGCAGTACTTC | CSASTPGAGAYEQYF
NA | few | TRBJ2-1 | TRBV5-1 | TGCGCCAGCAGCTTTTTAGCGGACTCCTACAATGAGCAGTTCTTC | CASSFLADSYNEQFF
TRBD1 | NA | TRBJ2-7 | TRBV10-3 | TGTGCCATCAGCCTACAGGGGGTTGGCCCCTACGAGCAGTACTTC | CAISLQGVGPYEQYF
TRBD1 | NA | TRBJ1-4 | TRBV28 | TGTGCCAGCAGTTTTCTCGGGACAGGGGTCGGTGAAAAACTGTTTTTT | CASSFLGTGVGEKLFF
NA | few | TRBJ1-1 | TRBV5-4 | TGTGCCAGCAGACCCCAGACTCTAGGAACTGAAGCTTTCTTT | CASRPQTLGTEAFF
TRBD1 | few | TRBJ1-1 | TRBV7-9 | TGTGCCAGCAGCTTAGTCGGGAGGGGACAGGGGAACACTGAAGCTTTCTTT | CASSLVGRGQGNTEAFF
TRBD2 | NA | TRBJ2-1 | TRBV7-3 | TGTGCCAGCAGCTCAACCCTCGACGTAGCGGGGGTAAACAATGAGCAGTTCTTC | CASSSTLDVAGVNNEQFF
NA | few | TRBJ2-7 | TRBV5-1 | TGCGCCAGCAGCTTGAAGGGACGGGGGGCCGGCTACGAGCAGTACTTC | CASSLKGRGAGYEQYF
NA | NA | TRBJ1-5 | TRBV30 | TGTGCCTGCACGGGGCCCACTGCCCAGCCCCAGCATTTT | CACTGPTAQPQHF
TRBD2 | NA | TRBJ2-2 | TRBV12-3/TRBV12-4 | TGTGCCAGCAGTTTCCGGCGGGGGGCGGCCGGGGAGCTGTTTTTT | CASSFRRGAAGELFF
NA | NA | TRBJ2-5 | TRBV19 | TGTGCCAGTAGTATCTGGCAGGATGAAGAGACCCAGTACTTC | CASSIWQDEETQYF
NA | NA | TRBJ1-3 | TRBV15 | TGTGCCACCAGCAGAGGGGGGGTACTCTCTGGAAACACCATATATTTT | CATSRGGVLSGNTIYF
TRBD1 | many | TRBJ1-5 | TRBV7-2 | TGTGCCAGCAGCCCGACAGGGACTCAGCCCCAGCATTTT | CASSPTGTQPQHF
NA | NA | TRBJ2-3 | TRBV11-2 | TGTGCCAGCAGGTCGCCACGGGGGTCAGATACGCAGTATTTT | CASRSPRGSDTQYF
TRBD2 | few | TRBJ2-3 | TRBV28 | TGTGCCAGCAGTTTCTCCCTTAGCGGGGCGGGGGAGGGTACGCAGTATTTT | CASSFSLSGAGEGTQYF
TRBD2 | many | TRBJ2-3 | TRBV18 | TGTGCCAGCTCACCACCGGGGACTAGCGGCACAGATACGCAGTATTTT | CASSPPGTSGTDTQYF
TRBD1 | few | TRBJ2-5 | TRBV12-3/TRBV12-4 | TGTGCCAGCAGTCAGGGACAGAGCCAAGAGACCCAGTACTTC | CASSQGQSQETQYF
NA | NA | TRBJ1-5 | TRBV12-3/TRBV12-4 | TGTGCCAGCAGTTTAGTGGTGGCAAGCTTGGACAATCAGCCCCAGCATTTT | CASSLVVASLDNQPQHF
NA | few | TRBJ1-1 | TRBV2 | TGTGCCAGCAGTGAGGCAGGCACTGAAGCTTTCTTT | CASSEAGTEAFF
NA | few | TRBJ1-1 | TRBV7-9 | TGTGCCAGCAGCTTCAGCGTTAGGGGCACTGAAGCTTTCTTT | CASSFSVRGTEAFF
NA | few | TRBJ1-5 | TRBV6-6 | TGTGCCAGCATTGGGGTTCAACAGCCCCAGCATTTT | CASIGVQQPQHF
NA | few | TRBJ2-2 | TRBV4-3 | TGCGCCAGCAGCCAAGTTCCTGCCCAACTCTTTTCCCGTAACACCGGGGAGCTGTTTTTT | CASSQVPAQLFSRNTGELFF
TRBD2 | many | TRBJ2-1 | TRBV12-3/TRBV12-4 | TGTGCCAGCAGTTCCCTAGCGGGGGCTTACAATGAGCAGTTCTTC | CASSSLAGAYNEQFF
NA | NA | TRBJ1-1 | TRBV7-3 | TGTGCCAGCAGCGACGGTCCGAACACTGAAGCTTTCTTT | CASSDGPNTEAFF